This T cell receptor (beta chain) was sequenced during a study of identical twins. Whole-study results and caveats: With beta out-of-frame sequences, excess sharing by twins was weaker. Researchers reported excess low generation probability among twin-shared out-of-frame alpha sequences.

As concerns this clonotype: Its antigen is still unknown.

TCRdb itself ran the 5' RACE reads through MiXCR, one entry per CDR3 protein. The repertoire includes around 370,000 distinct CDR3 sequences, roughly 9% of them detected once, and about 9.1% sits in the top ten. V lost 10 bases and J 4 bases, leaving 13 bases between the germline ends. This CDR3 spans 12 amino acids. Germline CDR1 LGHNT, CDR2 FRNRAP. This sequence joins TRBV12-5 and TRBJ1-1; a possible D gene is TRBD1 (6 bases). The specimen sequenced was naive T cells sorted from blood. The receptor was isolated from a woman aged 45-60 years in good health. The CDR3 region is CATLGGTTEAFF. The CDR3 DNA reads TGTGCTACACTAGGGGGGACCACTGAAGCTTTCTTT.